This entry features one TCR beta chain sequence. This sample is drawn from a study of beta chain features in type 1 diabetes. The isolated RNA, all of it, was reverse transcribed, so expressed TCRB transcripts were what got sequenced. Measured with immunoSEQ multiplex PCR; TCRdb has only the in-frame clones, and not every one. The table has 200,000 to 300,000 clones, about 63% seen once. CDR3 length: 15 residues. Per germline, CDR1 SGHDT and CDR2 YYEEEE. V was clipped by 4 bases and J by 0 bases, with 11 bases between them. The source material was naive CD4+ T cells from blood. The chain links TRBV5-6 to TRBJ2-4; D perhaps matches TRBD2 (5 bases). This receptor was identified in a man aged 30-40 years in good health. The CDR3 bases are TGTGCCAGCAGCCCCCGGGAACTAGCCAAAAACATTCAGTACTTC. As protein: CASSPRELAKNIQYF.